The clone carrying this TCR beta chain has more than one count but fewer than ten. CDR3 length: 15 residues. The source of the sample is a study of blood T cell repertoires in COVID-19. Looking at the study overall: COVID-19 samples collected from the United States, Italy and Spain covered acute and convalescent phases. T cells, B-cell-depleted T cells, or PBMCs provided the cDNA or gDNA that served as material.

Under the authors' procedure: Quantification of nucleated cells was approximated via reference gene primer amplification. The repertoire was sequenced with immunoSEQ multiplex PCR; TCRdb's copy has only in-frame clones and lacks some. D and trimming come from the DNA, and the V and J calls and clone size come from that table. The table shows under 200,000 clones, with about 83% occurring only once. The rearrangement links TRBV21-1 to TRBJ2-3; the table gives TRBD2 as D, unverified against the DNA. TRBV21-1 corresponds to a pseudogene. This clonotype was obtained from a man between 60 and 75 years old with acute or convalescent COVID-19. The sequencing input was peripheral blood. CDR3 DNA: TGTGCCAGCAGCGCCCGGGGGGGACGCGCAGATACGCAGTATTTT. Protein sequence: CASSARGGRADTQYF.